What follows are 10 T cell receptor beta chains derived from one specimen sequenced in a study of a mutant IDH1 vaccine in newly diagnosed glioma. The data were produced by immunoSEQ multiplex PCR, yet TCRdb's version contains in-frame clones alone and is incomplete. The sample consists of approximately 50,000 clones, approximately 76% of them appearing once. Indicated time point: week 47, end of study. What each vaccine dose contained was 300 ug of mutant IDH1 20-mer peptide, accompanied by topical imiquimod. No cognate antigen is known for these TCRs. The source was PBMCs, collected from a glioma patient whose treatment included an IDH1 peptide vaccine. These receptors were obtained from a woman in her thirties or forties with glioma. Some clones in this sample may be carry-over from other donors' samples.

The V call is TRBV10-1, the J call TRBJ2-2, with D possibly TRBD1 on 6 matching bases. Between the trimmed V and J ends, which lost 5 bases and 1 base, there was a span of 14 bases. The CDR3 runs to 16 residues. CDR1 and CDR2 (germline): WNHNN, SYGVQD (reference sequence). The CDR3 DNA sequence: TGCGCCAGCAGTCCCAGGGGAAATGTGAACACCGGGGAGCTGTTTTTT. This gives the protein CASSPRGNVNTGELFF.

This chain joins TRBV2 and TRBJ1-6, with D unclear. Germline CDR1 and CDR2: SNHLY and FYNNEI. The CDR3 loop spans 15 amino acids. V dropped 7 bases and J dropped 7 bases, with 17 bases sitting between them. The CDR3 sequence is CASTWTEAGNSPLHF. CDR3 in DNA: TGTGCCAGCACTTGGACCGAGGCTGGGAATTCACCCCTCCACTTT.

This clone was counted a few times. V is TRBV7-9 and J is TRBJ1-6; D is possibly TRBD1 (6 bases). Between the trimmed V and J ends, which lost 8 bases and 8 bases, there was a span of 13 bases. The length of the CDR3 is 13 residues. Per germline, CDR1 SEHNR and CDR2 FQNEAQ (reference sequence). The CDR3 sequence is CASGGQGDSPLHF. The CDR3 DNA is TGTGCCAGCGGGGGGCAGGGAGATTCACCCCTCCACTTT.

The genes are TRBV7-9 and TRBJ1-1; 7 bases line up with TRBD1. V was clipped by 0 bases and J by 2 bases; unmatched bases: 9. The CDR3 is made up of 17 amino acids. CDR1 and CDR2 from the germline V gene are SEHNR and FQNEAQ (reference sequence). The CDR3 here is CASSLARWDRFNTEAFF. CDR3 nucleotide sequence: TGTGCCAGCAGCTTAGCGCGGTGGGACAGATTTAACACTGAAGCTTTCTTT.

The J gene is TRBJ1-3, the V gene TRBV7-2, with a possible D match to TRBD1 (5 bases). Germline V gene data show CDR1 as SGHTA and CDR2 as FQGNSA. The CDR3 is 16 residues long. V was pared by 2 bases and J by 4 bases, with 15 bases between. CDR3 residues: CASSLILGAFGNTIYF. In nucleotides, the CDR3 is TGTGCCAGCAGCTTAATTCTCGGGGCTTTCGGAAACACCATATATTTT. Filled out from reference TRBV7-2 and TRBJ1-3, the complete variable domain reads GAGVSQSPSNKVTEKGKDVELRCDPISGHTALYWYRQSLGQGLEFLIYFQGNSAPDKSGLPSDRFSAERTGGSVSTLTIQRTQQEDSAVYLCASSLILGAFGNTIYFGEGSWLTVV.

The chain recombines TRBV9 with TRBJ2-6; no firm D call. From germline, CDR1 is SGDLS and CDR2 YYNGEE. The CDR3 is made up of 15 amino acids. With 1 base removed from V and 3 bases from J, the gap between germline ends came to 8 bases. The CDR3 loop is CASSVRDYGANVLTF. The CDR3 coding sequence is TGTGCCAGCAGCGTAAGAGATTATGGGGCCAACGTCCTGACTTTC.

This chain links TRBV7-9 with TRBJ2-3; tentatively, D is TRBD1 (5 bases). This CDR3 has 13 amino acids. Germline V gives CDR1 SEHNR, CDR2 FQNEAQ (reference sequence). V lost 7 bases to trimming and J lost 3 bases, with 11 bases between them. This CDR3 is CASNQGQTDTQYF. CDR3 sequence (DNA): TGTGCCAGCAACCAGGGTCAGACAGATACGCAGTATTTT. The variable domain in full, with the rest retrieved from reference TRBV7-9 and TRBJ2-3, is DTGVSQNPRHKITKRGQNVTFRCDPISEHNRLYWYRQTLGQGPEFLTYFQNEAQLEKSRLLSDRFSAERPKGSFSTLEIQRTEQGDSAMYLCASNQGQTDTQYFGPGTRLTVL.

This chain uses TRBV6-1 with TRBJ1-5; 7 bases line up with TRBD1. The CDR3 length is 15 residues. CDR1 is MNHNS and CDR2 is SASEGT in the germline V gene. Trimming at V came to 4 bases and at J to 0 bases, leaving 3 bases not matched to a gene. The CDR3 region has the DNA TGTGCCAGCAGTGGGACAGGTTATAGCAATCAGCCCCAGCATTTT. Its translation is CASSGTGYSNQPQHF.

The CDR3 here is CASGPSGGEEAFF. The CDR3 coding sequence is TGTGCTAGTGGTCCCTCTGGGGGCGAGGAGGCTTTCTTT. The chain combines TRBV12-5 with TRBJ1-1, with D maybe TRBD1 (6 bases). The CDR3 contains 13 residues. Trimming cost V 5 bases and J 11 bases, with 18 bases left between them. The germline V gene has CDR1 LGHNT and CDR2 FRNRAP.

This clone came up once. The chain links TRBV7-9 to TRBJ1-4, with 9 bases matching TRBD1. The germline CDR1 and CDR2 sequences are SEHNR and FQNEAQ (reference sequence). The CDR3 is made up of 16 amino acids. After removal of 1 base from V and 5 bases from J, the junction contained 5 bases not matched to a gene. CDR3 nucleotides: TGTGCCAGCAGCTTAGGGACAGGGGTGAAAAATGAAAAACTGTTTTTT. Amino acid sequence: CASSLGTGVKNEKLFF.